This TCR beta chain was documented in a study of blood T cell repertoires in COVID-19. This clone showed up just once. The sample carries other DNA sequences with the same CDR3. Assay: immunoSEQ multiplex PCR; the TCRdb copy retains only in-frame clones and omits some. This table holds 300,000 or so clones, roughly 88% found once. Sequencing was carried out using peripheral blood. The sequence was obtained from a woman in her 30s with COVID-19, enrolled during active disease.

The CDR3 DNA reads TGTGCCAGCAGCTATACAGCGAACACTGAAGCTTTCTTT. This codes for CASSYTANTEAFF. V gene TRBV7-9 combines with J gene TRBJ1-1; no reliable D call. V was clipped by 4 bases and J by 1 base, with 7 bases between them. The CDR3 sequence is 13 residues long. Germline CDR1 and CDR2: SEHNR and FQNEAQ (reference sequence). The whole variable domain, filled in from reference TRBV7-9 and TRBJ1-1, reads DTGVSQNPRHKITKRGQNVTFRCDPISEHNRLYWYRQTLGQGPEFLTYFQNEAQLEKSRLLSDRFSAERPKGSFSTLEIQRTEQGDSAMYLCASSYTANTEAFFGQGTRLTVV.